The rows below give T cell receptor beta chains drawn from one sample of a study of cytomegalovirus exposure and HLA in healthy donors. This table comes from immunoSEQ multiplex PCR, and its TCRdb copy is limited to in-frame clones, with some not included. The table shows over 100,000 clones, with 65% to 80% occurring only once. Input material: PBMCs. The receptors here all came from a man aged 40-49 years in good health and CMV-seropositive. CDR3s include the opening cysteine and the closing phenylalanine or tryptophan.

V	J	CDR3
TRBV5-1	TRBJ2-2	CASKTGTTNTGELFF
TRBV18	TRBJ1-1	CASSSGRGMNTEAFF
TRBV27	TRBJ2-4	CASSLDFSTGWYQYF
TRBV5-8	TRBJ1-6	CASSPVDRGPFSPLHF
TRBV6-5	TRBJ1-2	CASSYSGGTNYGYTF
TRBV25-1	TRBJ1-1	CASSEYGRVRTEAFF
TRBV7-2	TRBJ2-1	CASSSVKQGPVYNEQFF
TRBV7-6	TRBJ2-5	CASSPVSETQYF
TRBV4-1	TRBJ2-6	CASSQGTGLGANVLTF
TRBV7-9	TRBJ1-2	CASSLSRQANYGYTF
TRBV7-2	TRBJ2-7	CASVEVFRIGARGYYEQYF
TRBV11-3	TRBJ2-7	CASSSSPGQSNEQYF
TRBV2	TRBJ1-4	CATQGDRDEKLFF
TRBV28	TRBJ1-2	CASSLGGRYGYTF
TRBV4-1	TRBJ1-6	CASSQEQGYYNSPLHF
TRBV5-8	TRBJ1-1	CASRRTGENTEAFF
TRBV4-3	TRBJ1-2	CASSRDRESSYGYTF
TRBV9	TRBJ2-2	CASSVDRGRTGELFF
TRBV6-6	TRBJ2-1	CASSRGFYNEQFF
TRBV28	TRBJ1-2	CASSLTGPYGYTF
TRBV10-3	TRBJ1-1	CAISQQGRGGTEAFF
TRBV11-3	TRBJ2-1	CASSLGQEQFF
TRBV25-1	TRBJ2-4	CASSVGQAKNSQYF
TRBV28	TRBJ2-7	CASKGQGAYEQYF
TRBV7-2	TRBJ1-2	CASSLGDRGIGGGYTF
TRBV28	TRBJ1-3	CASKRTGSSGNTIYF
TRBV27	TRBJ2-7	CASSFLGDSYEQYF
TRBV2	TRBJ2-7	CASSIAGGTYEQYF
TRBV11-2	TRBJ1-5	CASSLGPGQGEPQHF
TRBV7-6	TRBJ2-5	CASSLSVALETQYF
TRBV4-1	TRBJ2-3	CASSQGLAGGPGSDTQYF
TRBV14	TRBJ2-3	CASSQDRVSTDTQYF
TRBV28	TRBJ2-3	CASTFRQGTDTQYF
TRBV30	TRBJ1-5	CAWSRSRVTTVSNQPQHF
TRBV7-8	TRBJ2-5	CASSFLGAGVGETQYF
TRBV30	TRBJ2-7	CAWSGGQGTYEQYF
TRBV18	TRBJ1-3	CASSPGTEGNTIYF
TRBV28	TRBJ1-4	CASSRQGVNEKLFF
TRBV11-1	TRBJ2-2	CASSLRLAGVTGELFF
TRBV7-3	TRBJ2-1	CASSLGGGGEQFF
TRBV19	TRBJ2-3	CASSKQAVHTDTQYF
TRBV4-3	TRBJ2-1	CASSQHLAGVHNEQFF
TRBV5-1	TRBJ2-4	CASSLAGAAKNIQYF
TRBV2	TRBJ2-3	CASRRLAGNTDTQYF
TRBV28	TRBJ1-5	CASRGAITRNQPQHF
TRBV2	TRBJ1-4	CASSVRTTNEKLFF
TRBV6-7	TRBJ1-5	CASSYSYGDQPQHF
TRBV9	TRBJ2-5	CASSVGTSGGAMETQYF
TRBV7-2	TRBJ1-5	CASSLTSGSGNQPQHF